Listed here are 15 T cell receptor beta chains from one sample, sequenced in a study of post-analysis software for immune sequencing data. The antigens for these receptors are not known. Prepared TCR beta cDNA libraries contained unique molecular identifiers. TCRdb recomputed calls from the PCR reads with MiXCR, one row per CDR3 protein. Counted here are around 700,000 distinct CDR3 sequences, 55% to 60% occurring once; the ten biggest clones make up approximately 11%. Whole-study findings and limits: Patients had higher frequencies than controls of roughly 5 TRBV segments, including TRBV5-6, TRBV5-1 and TRBV20-1.

Sequenced material: blood. The receptors originated from a girl between 2 and 10 years old with multiple sclerosis.

The rearrangement joins TRBV10-3 to TRBJ2-3, with TRBD2 matching 8 bases. This CDR3 has 15 residues. V trimming: 6 bases; J trimming: 5 bases; junction bases outside the gene matches: 10. CDR1 is ENHRY, CDR2 SYGVKD, per germline. This chain's CDR3 is CAISLAGGSLDTQYF. In DNA form, the CDR3 reads TGTGCCATCAGCCTCGCGGGGGGTTCATTAGATACGCAGTATTTT.

This clonotype occurred a few times. The genes are TRBV6-5 and TRBJ1-1; D is undetermined. Germline V CDR1 and CDR2: MNHEY, SVGAGI. The CDR3 consists of 16 residues. Trimming left V 0 bases short and J 1 base short, with 12 bases between. CDR3 sequence (DNA): TGTGCCAGCAGTTACTCGGCGTCCAGCACGAACACTGAAGCTTTCTTT. Residues: CASSYSASSTNTEAFF.

V gene TRBV10-3 combines with J gene TRBJ2-2; D is possibly TRBD2 (5 bases). Germline V gives CDR1 ENHRY, CDR2 SYGVKD. The V and J ends lost 7 bases and 7 bases respectively, with 19 bases between them. CDR3 length: 15 residues. In DNA form, the CDR3 reads TGTGCCATCACTCCCGACTCCCAGGAGGTCGGGGAGCTGTTTTTT. Residues: CAITPDSQEVGELFF.

V gene TRBV24-1 combines with J gene TRBJ2-1; tentative D call: TRBD1 (8 bases). This CDR3 region has 15 residues. Trimming stripped 6 bases from V and 4 bases from J, with 15 bases between. Germline CDR1 KGHDR, CDR2 SFDVKD. The DNA for the CDR3 is TGTGCCACCAGTAGAGGACAGGGAGGGTACAATGAGCAGTTCTTC. The encoded protein is CATSRGQGGYNEQFF.

V and J are TRBV9 and TRBJ2-7, with D unresolved. Germline assignment: CDR1 SGDLS and CDR2 YYNGEE. CDR3 length equals 15 residues. V was shortened by 0 bases and J by 7 bases, with 17 bases between the two germline ends. The CDR3 bases are TGTGCCAGCAGCGTAGAAACGGCCTACTACAATGAGCAGTACTTC. Its protein product is CASSVETAYYNEQYF.

This chain connects TRBV11-3 to TRBJ2-1; 9 bases agree with TRBD2. The V segment lost 1 base and the J segment 5 bases; nucleotides outside the gene matches: 6. CDR1 and CDR2 (germline): SGHNT, YENEEA. The CDR3 contains 16 residues. The CDR3 DNA sequence: TGTGCCAGCAGCTTAGTGACGGGACTAGCTCACAATGAGCAGTTCTTC. Translation: CASSLVTGLAHNEQFF.

V usage is TRBV20-1 and J usage is TRBJ2-7, with 10 nucleotides matching TRBD1. Germline-derived CDR1 and CDR2 are DFQATT and SNEGSKA (reference sequence). The trim removed 4 bases at V and 0 bases at J, leaving 3 bases unmatched. This CDR3 spans 14 amino acids. CDR3 residues: CSANRDRGSYEQYF. DNA for the CDR3: TGCAGTGCTAACCGGGACAGGGGCTCCTACGAGCAGTACTTC.

Written as DNA, the CDR3 is TGCAGTGCAGAGGACAGTTACCAAGAGACCCAGTACTTC. It codes for CSAEDSYQETQYF. This chain links TRBV20-1 with TRBJ2-5, with D tentatively TRBD1 (6 bases). The V end was cut by 6 bases, the J end by 0 bases, with 11 bases between. The CDR3 has 13 residues. Per germline, CDR1 DFQATT and CDR2 SNEGSKA (reference sequence).

The chain joins TRBV6-5 to TRBJ2-1; 10 bases map to TRBD2. The CDR3 runs to 14 residues. Germline-derived CDR1 and CDR2 are MNHEY and SVGAGI. Trimming at V came to 2 bases and at J to 10 bases, leaving 5 bases not matched to a gene. The CDR3 protein is CASSYGLAGAEQFF. CDR3 sequence (DNA): TGTGCCAGCAGTTACGGGCTAGCGGGAGCCGAGCAGTTCTTC.

This clonotype was found a few times. V and J are TRBV6-2 or TRBV6-3 and TRBJ1-2; D gene uncertain. The V end was cut by 6 bases, the J end by 2 bases, with 16 bases between. The CDR3 spans 15 residues. Germline loops: CDR1 MNHEY, CDR2 SVGEGT. As DNA, the CDR3 is TGTGCCAGCAGACCCCCTTCAGCGGGGAACTATGGCTACACCTTC. It translates to CASRPPSAGNYGYTF.

The J gene is TRBJ2-5, the V gene TRBV6-5; D is unclear. The end of the DNA is better explained by TRBJ2-7, so the J call may be wrong. This CDR3 is built from 10 residues. Per germline, CDR1 MNHEY and CDR2 SVGAGI. CDR3 residues: CASMGDEQYF. The CDR3, as DNA: TGTGCCAGCATGGGTGACGAGCAGTACTTC.

This chain uses TRBV29-1 with TRBJ2-1, with D uncertain. Germline CDR1 is SQVTM and CDR2 is ANQGSEA. The CDR3 spans 14 residues. Trimming shortened V by 0 bases and J by 6 bases, and 12 bases separated the two germline ends. The CDR3 DNA reads TGCAGCGTTGAAGATTGGAGCCCAGGCAATGAGCAGTTCTTC. Translation: CSVEDWSPGNEQFF.

The chain employs TRBV12-3 or TRBV12-4 and TRBJ2-7, with a weak D call TRBD2 (6 bases). The CDR3 spans 16 residues. V was shortened by 0 bases and J by 7 bases, with 19 bases between the two germline ends. Here the CDR3 DNA reads TGTGCCAGCAGTTTAGCGGAGGGACTCCGTGTGTTAGAGCAGTACTTC. This gives the protein CASSLAEGLRVLEQYF.

There are a few counts of this clonotype. The chain combines TRBV6-2 or TRBV6-3 with TRBJ2-5, with 9 bases that match TRBD1. The trim removed 4 bases at V and 5 bases at J, leaving 5 bases unmatched. Germline loops: CDR1 MNHEY, CDR2 SVGEGT. The CDR3 is 14 amino acids. This CDR3 is CASSSGTGTETQYF. The DNA of the CDR3 is TGTGCCAGCAGTTCCGGGACAGGGACCGAGACCCAGTACTTC.

This clonotype occurred a few times. CDR3 DNA sequence: TGTGCCAGCAGCCAGAATCGGGGTCGACCCACAGATACGCAGTATTTT. Protein sequence: CASSQNRGRPTDTQYF. This chain connects TRBV11-2 to TRBJ2-3, with D perhaps TRBD2 (5 bases). CDR3 length equals 16 residues. Between the trimmed V and J ends, which lost 5 bases and 2 bases, there was a span of 17 bases. Germline V gene lookup returns CDR1 SGHAT and CDR2 FQNNGV.